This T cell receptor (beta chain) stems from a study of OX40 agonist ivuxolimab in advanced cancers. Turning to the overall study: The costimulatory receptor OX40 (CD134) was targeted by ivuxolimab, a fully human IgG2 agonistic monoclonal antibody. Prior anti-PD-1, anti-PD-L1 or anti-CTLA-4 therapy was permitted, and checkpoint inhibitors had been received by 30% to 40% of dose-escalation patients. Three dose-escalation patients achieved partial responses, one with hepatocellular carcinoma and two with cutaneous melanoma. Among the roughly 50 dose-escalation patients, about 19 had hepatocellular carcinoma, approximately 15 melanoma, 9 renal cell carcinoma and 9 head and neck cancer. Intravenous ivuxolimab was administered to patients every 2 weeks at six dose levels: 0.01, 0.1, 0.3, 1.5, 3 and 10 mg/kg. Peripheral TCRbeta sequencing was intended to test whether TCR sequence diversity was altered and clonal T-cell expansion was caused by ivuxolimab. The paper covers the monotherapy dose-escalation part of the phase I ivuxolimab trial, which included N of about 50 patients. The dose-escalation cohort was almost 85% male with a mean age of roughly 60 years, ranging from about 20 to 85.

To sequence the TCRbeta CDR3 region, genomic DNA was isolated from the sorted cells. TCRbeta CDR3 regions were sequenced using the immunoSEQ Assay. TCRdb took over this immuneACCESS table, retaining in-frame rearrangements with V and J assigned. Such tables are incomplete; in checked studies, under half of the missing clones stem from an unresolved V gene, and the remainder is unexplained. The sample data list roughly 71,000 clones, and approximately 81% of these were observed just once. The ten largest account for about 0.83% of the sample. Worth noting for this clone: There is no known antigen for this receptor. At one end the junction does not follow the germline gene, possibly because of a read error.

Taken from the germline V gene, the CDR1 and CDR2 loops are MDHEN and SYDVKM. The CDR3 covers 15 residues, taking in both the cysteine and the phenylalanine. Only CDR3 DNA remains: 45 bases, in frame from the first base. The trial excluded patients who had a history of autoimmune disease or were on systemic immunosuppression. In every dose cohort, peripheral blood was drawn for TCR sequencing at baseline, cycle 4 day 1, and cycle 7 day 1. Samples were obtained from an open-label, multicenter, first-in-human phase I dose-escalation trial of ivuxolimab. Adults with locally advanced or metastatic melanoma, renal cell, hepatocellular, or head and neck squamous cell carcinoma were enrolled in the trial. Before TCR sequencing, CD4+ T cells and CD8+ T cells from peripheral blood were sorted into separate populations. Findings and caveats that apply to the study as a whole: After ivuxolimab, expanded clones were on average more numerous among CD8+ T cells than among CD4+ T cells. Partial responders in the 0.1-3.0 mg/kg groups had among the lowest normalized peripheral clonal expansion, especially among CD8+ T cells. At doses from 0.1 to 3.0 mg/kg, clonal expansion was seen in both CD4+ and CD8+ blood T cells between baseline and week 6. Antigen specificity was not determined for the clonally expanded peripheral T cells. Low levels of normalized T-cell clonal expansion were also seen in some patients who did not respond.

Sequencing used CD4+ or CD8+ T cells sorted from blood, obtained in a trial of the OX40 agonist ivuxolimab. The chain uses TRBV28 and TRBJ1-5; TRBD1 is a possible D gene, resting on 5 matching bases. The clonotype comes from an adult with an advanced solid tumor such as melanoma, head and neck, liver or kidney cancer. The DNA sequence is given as TGTGTCAGCAGTTCGGGACTGGCCGGCAATCAGCCCCAGCATTTT. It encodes CVSSSGLAGNQPQHF.